Listed below are T cell receptor beta chains from one sample, sequenced in a study of early T cells in non-severe SARS-CoV-2 infection. TCRdb ran MiXCR on the 5' RACE reads and lists one entry per CDR3 protein. The sample contains roughly 80,000 distinct CDR3 sequences, roughly 12% of which appear only once. The material was whole blood, obtained at baseline. The receptor source for this set is an adult who was a healthcare worker with PCR-confirmed SARS-CoV-2 infection or an uninfected control (not recorded which). CDR3s include the opening cysteine and the closing phenylalanine or tryptophan. D genes are given only for firm matches.

15	TRBV11-2	TRBJ2-3	NA	CASSLVPPWVGTQYF
17	TRBV3-1	TRBJ1-6	NA	CASSQDVGSSYNSPLHF
15	TRBV11-2	TRBJ1-4	NA	CASSTTRVPNEKLFF
15	TRBV9	TRBJ1-5	TRBD1	CASSPTGYSNQPQHF
13	TRBV6-1	TRBJ1-2	TRBD1	CASSRGTGYGYTF
19	TRBV11-2	TRBJ2-2	TRBD2	CASSLTGTSGGTNTGELFF
15	TRBV4-1	TRBJ2-7	NA	CASSRGPGGSYEQYF
13	TRBV14	TRBJ2-1	NA	CASSQVWGNEQFF
13	TRBV11-2	TRBJ2-7	NA	CASSLGSRSEQYF
15	TRBV4-1	TRBJ1-4	NA	CASSLREGHNEKLFF
13	TRBV5-4	TRBJ1-2	NA	CASSLGASYGYTF
11	TRBV28	TRBJ2-7	NA	CASRRNHEQYF
16	TRBV28	TRBJ2-2	NA	CASSLLAQERTGELFF
12	TRBV7-2	TRBJ2-7	NA	CASSLTGYEQYF
13	TRBV28	TRBJ2-7	NA	CASTPTPFYEQYF
15	TRBV19	TRBJ1-2	NA	CASISQEKFNYGYTF
16	TRBV11-2	TRBJ2-7	NA	CASSPTDQVPGYEQYF
13	TRBV3-1	TRBJ1-5	NA	CASANQGDQPQHF
14	TRBV7-8	TRBJ1-1	TRBD1	CASSLLQGRTEAFF
14	TRBV28	TRBJ1-1	NA	CASSLYQVDSEAFF
14	TRBV9	TRBJ2-2	TRBD2	CASGPGRATGELFF
13	TRBV5-6	TRBJ1-1	NA	CASNLRAYTEAFF
14	TRBV7-8	TRBJ2-5	NA	CASSPSVGSETQYF
14	TRBV4-1	TRBJ1-6	TRBD1	CASSQDDRGSPLHF
14	TRBV6-6	TRBJ2-2	NA	CASSYGAKTGELFF
13	TRBV5-6	TRBJ1-6	NA	CASSVTADSPLHF
18	TRBV28	TRBJ2-7	NA	CASSFWGGRHIDLNEQYF
17	TRBV12-3/TRBV12-4	TRBJ1-4	NA	CASSTSSRARANEKLFF
15	TRBV7-2	TRBJ1-2	NA	CASSLERVSNYGYTF
13	TRBV11-1	TRBJ2-4	NA	CASSSPGLNIQYF
16	TRBV19	TRBJ2-1	TRBD2	CASRRYAGTSAHEQFF
16	TRBV21-1	TRBJ1-1	NA	CASSKEDSGTGTEAFF
11	TRBV7-9	TRBJ1-2	NA	CASSSPHGYTF
16	TRBV6-2/TRBV6-3	TRBJ2-6	NA	CASSYPRASGANVLTF
13	TRBV5-1	TRBJ2-1	TRBD1	CASSLPTGNEQFF
15	TRBV7-9	TRBJ2-6	NA	CASSPWGSGANVLTF
13	TRBV6-2/TRBV6-3	TRBJ1-1	NA	CASSYQGYTEAFF
13	TRBV11-2	TRBJ2-5	NA	CASSLGQIETQYF
15	TRBV28	TRBJ2-1	NA	CASSSPGEPYNEQFF
16	TRBV18	TRBJ2-1	TRBD1	CASSTLGTGTYNEQFF
12	TRBV14	TRBJ2-3	NA	CASSQYTDTQYF
14	TRBV12-3/TRBV12-4	TRBJ1-1	NA	CASSSYGSHTEAFF
14	TRBV29-1	TRBJ1-1	NA	CSVEVGRVGTEAFF
14	TRBV20-1	TRBJ1-2	TRBD1	CSATGTGGDYGYTF
14	TRBV28	TRBJ2-3	NA	CASTPGRSTDTQYF
16	TRBV11-2	TRBJ2-1	TRBD2	CASSSLTSGGYNEQFF
16	TRBV19	TRBJ2-5	NA	CASSIDLFGGQETQYF
15	TRBV6-6	TRBJ2-7	NA	CASRSTGEVSYEQYF
12	TRBV7-9	TRBJ2-3	NA	CASSSRWDTQYF
15	TRBV28	TRBJ2-3	TRBD2	CASSQLAGYTDTQYF
15	TRBV7-2	TRBJ1-2	NA	CASSLKTEQIYGYTF
18	TRBV6-5	TRBJ2-3	TRBD1	CASSYSIGQGARTDTQYF
11	TRBV28	TRBJ1-2	NA	CATGEVYGYTF
13	TRBV20-1	TRBJ1-3	NA	CSVRDSVGNTIYF
14	TRBV7-6	TRBJ1-2	NA	CASSPMLLHYGYTF